Below, one T cell receptor beta chain is given with its context. The antigen is undetermined. CD8+ and CD4+ T cells from blood underwent TCR beta sequencing, which was carried out in a high-throughput format. The CDR3 totals 10 residues. CDR1 SQVTM and CDR2 ANQGSEA come from the germline V gene. V lost 3 bases, J lost 7 bases, and 6 bases lay in between. Random hexamers served to reverse transcribe about 0.5 to 1 ug RNA. TCRdb redid the calling of the immunoSEQ multiplex PCR reads with MiXCR, one entry per CDR3 protein. The data contain about 140,000 distinct CDR3 sequences, 95% of them seen just once; the ten biggest clones take up roughly 0.14%. The data derive from a study of CD8 T cells in Susac syndrome. Regarding the study as a whole: The study conceded that relatively few individuals underwent its TCR sequencing and HLA analysis.

The TCR comes from a human donor with Susac syndrome. Sequenced: CD4+ T cells from PBMCs. The chain combines TRBV29-1 with TRBJ2-5, with D tentatively TRBD1 (5 bases). CDR3 coding DNA: TGCAGCGTTGATCAGGGGACCCAGTACTTC. It specifies CSVDQGTQYF.